The 12 T cell receptor beta chains listed next were all sequenced from one sample in a study of blood T cell repertoires in COVID-19. The table came from immunoSEQ multiplex PCR; TCRdb's copy has only in-frame clones and leaves some out. The top ten clones hold approximately 15% of a sample with fewer than 90,000 clones, 70% to 90% of them seen once. The sample comprised peripheral blood. These receptor sequences come from a man aged 80 or over in a cohort sampled during active COVID-19.

The chain recombines TRBV5-1 with TRBJ2-3, with 12 positions matching TRBD2. Trimming at V came to 1 base and at J to 0 bases, leaving 6 bases not matched to a gene. Per germline, CDR1 SGHRS and CDR2 YFSETQ. The CDR3 runs 18 residues. The CDR3 here is CASSLSATSGGSTDTQYF. The CDR3 bases are TGCGCCAGCAGCTTGAGCGCGACTAGCGGGGGTAGCACAGATACGCAGTATTTT.

This sequence joins TRBV18 and TRBJ2-1; 14 bases agree with TRBD2. The ends lost 3 bases at V and 8 bases at J; junction bases unmatched: 3. The CDR3 has 15 residues. CDR1 is KGHSH, CDR2 LQKENI, per germline. DNA for the CDR3: TGTGCCAGCTCACCGACTAGCGGGGGGGCTTATGAGCAGTTCTTC. It yields the protein CASSPTSGGAYEQFF.

This sequence joins TRBV28 and TRBJ2-5; possible D gene TRBD1, 6 bases. Trimming cost V 5 bases and J 7 bases, with 14 bases left between them. The CDR3 length is 13 residues. Germline assignment: CDR1 MDHEN and CDR2 SYDVKM. The CDR3 here is CASSLTGPPTQYF. For the CDR3, the DNA is TGTGCCAGCAGTCTTACAGGGCCCCCGACCCAGTACTTC.

This clone was counted at least ten times. V gene TRBV5-4 combines with J gene TRBJ1-1; a possible D gene is TRBD1 (6 bases). The ends were cut back, 3 bases at V and 1 base at J, with 10 bases in the middle. The CDR3 consists of 14 residues. CDR1 is SGHNT, CDR2 YYREEE, per germline (reference sequence). The CDR3 DNA is TGTGCCAGCAGCTGGGGGGGGCCGAACACTGAAGCTTTCTTT. Amino acid sequence: CASSWGGPNTEAFF.

The genes are TRBV27 and TRBJ1-1, with a possible D match to TRBD1 (5 bases). V lost 5 bases and J 1 base, leaving 14 bases between the germline ends. This CDR3 contains 15 residues. Germline V lookup: CDR1 MNHEY, CDR2 SMNVEV (reference sequence). The CDR3 sequence is CASSPTTGGNTEAFF. In DNA form, the CDR3 reads TGTGCCAGCAGTCCTACCACGGGGGGGAACACTGAAGCTTTCTTT.

The V gene is TRBV5-1, the J gene TRBJ2-5; possibly TRBD1 for D (7 bases). Trimming cost V 0 bases and J 4 bases, with 16 bases left between them. The V gene's germline CDR1 is SGHRS and CDR2 YFSETQ. The CDR3 is made up of 16 amino acids. This chain's CDR3 is CASSLDGGGGRETQYF. The CDR3 DNA reads TGCGCCAGCAGCTTGGATGGTGGAGGGGGCCGAGAGACCCAGTACTTC.

The chain combines TRBV4-1 with TRBJ2-7; the match to TRBD2 covers 9 bases. Looked up from germline, CDR1 is MGHRA and CDR2 is YSYEKL. The CDR3 loop spans 15 amino acids. The V segment lost 3 bases and the J segment 6 bases; nucleotides outside the gene matches: 9. The CDR3 protein is CASSQASGARGEQYF. CDR3 DNA: TGCGCCAGCAGCCAGGCTAGCGGGGCTCGGGGCGAGCAGTACTTC.

The chain uses TRBV5-5 and TRBJ1-2; D remains ambiguous. This CDR3 is built from 12 residues. Germline loops: CDR1 SGHKS, CDR2 YYEKEE (reference sequence). The ends were cut back, 2 bases at V and 6 bases at J, with 8 bases in the middle. CDR3: CASSLWTNGYTF. CDR3 DNA: TGTGCCAGCAGCTTATGGACTAATGGCTACACCTTC. Combining the CDR3 with reference TRBV5-5 and TRBJ1-2 gives the whole variable domain DAGVTQSPTHLIKTRGQQVTLRCSPISGHKSVSWYQQVLGQGPQFIFQYYEKEERGRGNFPDRFSARQFPNYSSELNVNALLLGDSALYLCASSLWTNGYTFGSGTRLTVV.

The chain combines TRBV4-3 with TRBJ2-7, with 7 bases matching TRBD1. Germline trimming cut 4 bases from V and 1 base from J; bases unmatched to any gene: 16. This CDR3 has 18 amino acids. Germline-derived CDR1 and CDR2 are LGHNA and YSLEER. The CDR3 sequence: CASSRAWGWTGGSYEQYF. CDR3 nucleotide sequence: TGCGCCAGCAGCCGCGCGTGGGGATGGACAGGAGGTTCCTACGAGCAGTACTTC.

The rearrangement joins TRBV3-1 (or the pseudogene TRBV3-2) to TRBJ1-4; TRBD1 is a possible D gene (5 bases). Germline V gene sequence: CDR1 LGHDT, CDR2 YNNKEL (reference sequence). The ends were cut back, 1 base at V and 8 bases at J, with 8 bases in the middle. CDR3 length: 13 amino acids. For the CDR3, the DNA is TGTGCCAGCAGCCAAGTCGGGGGGGAAAAACTGTTTTTT. Protein: CASSQVGGEKLFF.

The chain links TRBV7-9 to TRBJ2-1; 13 positions match TRBD2. V lost 5 bases, J lost 2 bases, and 9 bases stayed unmatched. In germline, CDR1 is SEHNR, CDR2 FQNEAQ (reference sequence). This CDR3 contains 18 residues. CDR3 loop: CASSLGTSGAYAYNEQFF. CDR3 bases: TGTGCCAGCAGCCTGGGGACTAGCGGGGCTTATGCCTACAATGAGCAGTTCTTC.

V usage is TRBV5-1 and J usage is TRBJ2-7; perhaps TRBD1 as D (6 bases). Between the trimmed V and J ends, which lost 4 bases and 1 base, there was a span of 15 bases. The CDR3 has 15 amino acids. Germline V lookup: CDR1 SGHRS, CDR2 YFSETQ. Here the CDR3 reads CASSVSTGLSYEQYF. CDR3 coding DNA: TGCGCCAGCAGCGTCTCCACAGGGTTGTCCTACGAGCAGTACTTC.